Presented here are 24 T cell receptor beta chains from one specimen sequenced in a study of blood T cell repertoires in COVID-19. The protocol was immunoSEQ multiplex PCR, while the TCRdb copy is restricted to in-frame clones and leaves out a portion. The sample records fewer than 130,000 clones, 80% to 90% being singletons. Sequencing input: peripheral blood. The origin of the receptors is a human donor in a cohort sampled during active COVID-19.

The CDR3 region has the DNA TGTGCCAGCAGCTCGAGAGCGGGGGGGCATGCAGATACGCAGTATTTT. Protein: CASSSRAGGHADTQYF. The chain carries TRBV7-2 and TRBJ2-3; 10 positions agree with TRBD2. The CDR3 covers 16 residues. V lost 4 bases to trimming and J lost 4 bases; unmatched junction nucleotides: 8. Germline V gene data show CDR1 as SGHTA and CDR2 as FQGNSA.

The rearrangement joins TRBV19 to TRBJ1-4; TRBD1 matches 9 bases. The CDR3 totals 15 residues. Germline lookup yields CDR1 LNHDA and CDR2 SQIVND (reference sequence). V was pared by 6 bases and J by 3 bases, with 5 bases of the junction left unmatched. CDR3 residues: CASRPTGGPNEKLFF. In DNA, the CDR3 is TGTGCCAGTAGACCGACAGGGGGACCTAATGAAAAACTGTTTTTT.

This rearrangement joins TRBV6-5 to TRBJ1-5; 8 positions agree with TRBD1. From germline, CDR1 is MNHEY and CDR2 SVGAGI. The CDR3 length is 15 residues. V dropped 5 bases and J dropped 1; count of bases not matched to a gene: 4. CDR3 in DNA: TGTGCCAGCAGTCCGGACAGGGTCAGCAATCAGCCCCAGCATTTT. This gives the protein CASSPDRVSNQPQHF.

The chain carries TRBV4-2 and TRBJ2-3; perhaps TRBD1 as D (6 bases). This CDR3 is 14 amino acids long. Germline V gives CDR1 LGHNA, CDR2 YNFKEQ. V lost 3 bases and J 3 bases, leaving 10 bases between the germline ends. For the CDR3, the DNA is TGTGCCAGCAGCCAGGGCGACAGGACAGATACGCAGTATTTT. Translation: CASSQGDRTDTQYF.

This chain links TRBV2 with TRBJ2-7; D not resolved. The CDR3 is made up of 12 amino acids. Per the germline V gene, CDR1 is SNHLY and CDR2 is FYNNEI. Trimming removed 2 bases at V and 3 bases at J, with 5 bases between. The CDR3, as DNA: TGTGCCAGCAGTGAAAACAGCTACGAGCAGTACTTC. It encodes CASSENSYEQYF.

The rearrangement joins TRBV28 to TRBJ1-1, with a possible D match to TRBD1 (5 bases). CDR3 length: 15 amino acids. Trimming left V 6 bases short and J 1 base short, with 15 bases between. Germline values: CDR1 MDHEN, CDR2 SYDVKM. The DNA for the CDR3 is TGTGCCAGCAGACCTCAGGGCTTAGCGAACACTGAAGCTTTCTTT. This encodes CASRPQGLANTEAFF.

The chain uses TRBV4-1 and TRBJ2-1; 12 bases agree with TRBD2. The length of the CDR3 is 16 residues. Looked up from germline, CDR1 is MGHRA and CDR2 is YSYEKL. J was trimmed by 4 bases and V by 1 base; bases with no gene match: 2. The DNA of the CDR3 is TGCGCCAGCAGCCAAGGACTAGCGGGAGCTTACAATGAGCAGTTCTTC. This encodes CASSQGLAGAYNEQFF.

The chain combines TRBV19 with TRBJ1-1, with 9 bases fitting TRBD1. The germline gives CDR1 LNHDA, CDR2 SQIVND (reference sequence). The CDR3 loop spans 12 amino acids. V shed 3 bases and J 11 bases; nucleotides not matched to a gene: 4. The DNA of the CDR3 is TGTGCCAGTAGTATGGGACAGGGAGTCGCTTTCTTT. Translating it yields CASSMGQGVAFF. The whole variable domain, filled in from reference TRBV19 and TRBJ1-1, reads DGGITQSPKYLFRKEGQNVTLSCEQNLNHDAMYWYRQDPGQGLRLIYYSQIVNDFQKGDIAEGYSVSREKKESFPLTVTSAQKNPTAFYLCASSMGQGVAFFGQGTRLTVV.

The chain couples TRBV19 to TRBJ1-6; D perhaps matches TRBD1 (5 bases). V shed 7 bases and J shed 7 bases, with 20 bases lying between them. CDR1 and CDR2 (germline): LNHDA, SQIVND (reference sequence). The CDR3 loop spans 16 amino acids. In DNA form, the CDR3 reads TGTGCCAGTAAGAGTTATACAGGATCGATCAATTCACCCCTCCACTTT. Translated, it gives CASKSYTGSINSPLHF.

This chain uses TRBV9 with TRBJ1-3, with 8 positions matching TRBD1. CDR1 and CDR2 from the germline V gene are SGDLS and YYNGEE. This CDR3 spans 14 amino acids. V shed 3 bases and J 4 bases; nucleotides not matched to a gene: 3. The CDR3 loop is CASSAGQGGNTIYF. CDR3 bases: TGTGCCAGCAGCGCTGGACAGGGAGGAAACACCATATATTTT.

V is TRBV19 and J is TRBJ2-7, with D possibly being TRBD2 (6 bases). Germline CDR1 and CDR2: LNHDA and SQIVND (reference sequence). This CDR3 spans 14 amino acids. Trimming shortened V by 5 bases and J by 5 bases, and 16 bases separated the two germline ends. CDR3 in amino acids: CASSGDFGGNEQYF. The CDR3 DNA reads TGTGCCAGTAGTGGGGACTTCGGGGGAAACGAGCAGTACTTC.

The CDR3 here is CASSEVRVEPQPQHF. The CDR3 DNA follows: TGTGCCAGCAGTGAAGTGCGGGTCGAACCTCAGCCCCAGCATTTT. V and J are TRBV2 and TRBJ1-5; D not resolved. The germline V gene encodes CDR1 SNHLY and CDR2 FYNNEI. V dropped 1 base and J dropped 6 bases, with 13 bases sitting between them. CDR3 length: 15 amino acids.

The rearrangement links TRBV24-1 to TRBJ2-2; no clear D gene. V lost 10 bases to trimming and J lost 0 bases, with 8 bases between them. CDR3 length: 13 residues. Germline-derived CDR1 and CDR2 are KGHDR and SFDVKD. The CDR3 loop reads CATELPNTGELFF. The CDR3 bases are TGTGCCACTGAACTTCCGAACACCGGGGAGCTGTTTTTT.

This chain's CDR3 is CATALGSGRASYEQYF. The CDR3 DNA reads TGTGCCACCGCACTCGGGAGCGGGAGGGCCTCCTACGAGCAGTACTTC. The V gene is TRBV10-3, the J gene TRBJ2-7, with 10 bases lining up with TRBD2. In germline, CDR1 is ENHRY, CDR2 SYGVKD. The CDR3 has 16 residues. With V trimmed by 10 bases and J by 0 bases, 12 bases remained unmatched.

The V and J genes are TRBV7-2 and TRBJ1-2, with D hard to call. The CDR3 totals 17 residues. Between the trimmed V and J ends, which lost 1 base and 1 base, there was a span of 16 bases. Germline CDR1 SGHTA, CDR2 FQGNSA. CDR3 in DNA: TGTGCCAGCAGCTTAGGGGGAGCACGCCTTTATAACTATGGCTACACCTTC. Translating gives CASSLGGARLYNYGYTF.

This clone has just a few counts. The V and J genes are TRBV2 and TRBJ2-5, with D unclear. CDR1 is SNHLY and CDR2 is FYNNEI in the germline V gene. This CDR3 spans 12 amino acids. V was shortened by 4 bases and J by 5 bases, with 8 bases between the two germline ends. The chain's CDR3 is CASSGVGETQYF. In DNA form, the CDR3 reads TGTGCCAGCAGTGGGGTCGGGGAGACCCAGTACTTC.

V usage is TRBV5-1 and J usage is TRBJ1-1; perhaps TRBD1 as D (6 bases). Germline V lookup: CDR1 SGHRS, CDR2 YFSETQ. The ends were cut back, 0 bases at V and 3 bases at J, with 12 bases in the middle. This CDR3 has 15 amino acids. The CDR3 is CASSLGTGRDTEAFF. CDR3 bases: TGCGCCAGCAGCTTGGGTACAGGGAGGGACACTGAAGCTTTCTTT.

The chain employs TRBV9 and TRBJ2-1; 9 positions agree with TRBD2. Looked up from germline, CDR1 is SGDLS and CDR2 is YYNGEE. The CDR3 extends over 19 amino acids. The J segment lost 4 bases and the V segment lost 4 bases, leaving 18 bases of the junction unmatched. CDR3 sequence (DNA): TGTGCCAGCAGCAATCCTTGGGCTAGCGGGGCTAGTAGGTACAATGAGCAGTTCTTC. Amino acids: CASSNPWASGASRYNEQFF.

Here the CDR3 DNA reads TGTGCCAGCAGCAAGGCCCAGGCTAACAATGAGCAGTTCTTC. Translating gives CASSKAQANNEQFF. The chain has TRBV21-1 and TRBJ2-1; TRBD1, the D gene given by the table, was not confirmed from the DNA. TRBV21-1 constitutes a pseudogene. The CDR3 totals 14 residues.

The chain combines TRBV6-5 with TRBJ1-2; TRBD1 aligns across 8 bases. Per germline, CDR1 MNHEY and CDR2 SVGAGI. Unmatched junction bases numbered 7, after V lost 6 bases and J lost 4 bases. This CDR3 comprises 14 residues. CDR3 loop: CASRDWTGSYGYTF. As DNA, the CDR3 is TGTGCCAGCAGGGATTGGACAGGGTCCTATGGCTACACCTTC.

This clone was detected a few times. V usage is TRBV7-9 and J usage is TRBJ2-1, with 7 bases identical to TRBD2. Germline V gives CDR1 SEHNR, CDR2 FQNEAQ (reference sequence). CDR3 length: 15 residues. Germline trimming cut 8 bases from V and 4 bases from J; bases unmatched to any gene: 11. CDR3 loop: CASGQGSGSYNEQFF. The CDR3 DNA sequence: TGTGCCAGCGGCCAGGGTAGCGGGTCGTACAATGAGCAGTTCTTC.

This chain uses TRBV5-1 with TRBJ2-7, with D perhaps TRBD1 (6 bases). The germline V gene encodes CDR1 SGHRS and CDR2 YFSETQ. The germline V and J ends were trimmed by 5 bases and 1 base, with 13 bases remaining between them. The CDR3 loop spans 14 amino acids. Written as DNA, the CDR3 is TGCGCCAGCAGGCCTCAGGGGACGTCCTACGAGCAGTACTTC. Amino acid sequence: CASRPQGTSYEQYF. Using reference TRBV5-1 and TRBJ2-7 for the parts outside the CDR3, the full variable domain is KAGVTQTPRYLIKTRGQQVTLSCSPISGHRSVSWYQQTPGQGLQFLFEYFSETQRNKGNFPGRFSGRQFSNSRSEMNVSTLELGDSALYLCASRPQGTSYEQYFGPGTRLTVT.

The CDR3 spells CASSLAPGNDGPQHF. CDR3 in DNA: TGCGCCAGCAGCTTGGCCCCAGGGAACGATGGGCCCCAGCATTTT. V is TRBV5-1 and J is TRBJ1-5; D perhaps matches TRBD1 (5 bases). In germline, CDR1 is SGHRS, CDR2 YFSETQ. V was clipped by 0 bases and J by 9 bases, with 16 bases between them. The CDR3 extends over 15 amino acids.

The genes are TRBV2 and TRBJ1-2; TRBD1 matches 8 bases. V was pared by 5 bases and J by 4 bases, with 3 bases of the junction left unmatched. Germline V gene data show CDR1 as SNHLY and CDR2 as FYNNEI. This CDR3 comprises 13 residues. The CDR3 loop reads CASSSQGVYGYTF. The CDR3 nucleotides read TGTGCCAGCAGTTCACAGGGGGTCTATGGCTACACCTTC.